The 9 T cell receptor beta chains given below trace back to one sample, sequenced in a study of cytomegalovirus exposure and HLA in healthy donors. The study ran its PCR with 60 Vbeta and 13 Jbeta primers. The assay was immunoSEQ multiplex PCR, and TCRdb's table has in-frame clones only and misses some. The table shows about 160,000 clones, with roughly 70% occurring only once. The sample comprised PBMCs. Source of these receptors: a woman in her 50s in good health and CMV-seropositive.

In its sample, this clone was seen a few times. This sequence joins TRBV5-4 and TRBJ2-2, with a weak D call TRBD2 (5 bases). CDR1 is SGHNT and CDR2 is YYREEE in the germline V gene (reference sequence). This CDR3 has 13 amino acids. Deletions cut 5 bases from V and 4 bases from J, with 9 bases between. CDR3 nucleotide sequence: TGTGCCAGCAGTTGGGAGCGCACCGGGGAGCTGTTTTTT. Protein sequence: CASSWERTGELFF.

The chain uses TRBV7-9 and TRBJ1-2; unclear D gene. There are 14 residues in the CDR3. CDR1 is SEHNR, CDR2 FQNEAQ, per germline (reference sequence). V lost 2 bases and J lost 7, with 14 bases in between. The CDR3 DNA is TGTGCCAGCAGCTTATTAGGTGATGAGGTTGGCTACACCTTC. Residues: CASSLLGDEVGYTF.

The sample holds a few counts of this clone. The chain carries TRBV13 and TRBJ2-3, with a weak D call TRBD2 (5 bases). V was pared by 4 bases and J by 4 bases, with 15 bases between. Germline V gives CDR1 PRHDT, CDR2 FYEKMQ (reference sequence). The CDR3 sequence is 15 residues long. CDR3 DNA: TGTGCCAGCAGCTACAAACTAGTGAGTGCAGATACGCAGTATTTT. Translation gives CASSYKLVSADTQYF.

J is TRBJ1-3 and V is TRBV5-1; D possibly corresponds to TRBD1 (5 bases). The CDR3 has 14 amino acids. Germline V gives CDR1 SGHRS, CDR2 YFSETQ. V dropped 0 bases and J dropped 4 bases, with 8 bases sitting between them. CDR3 amino acids: CASSLVPGGNTIYF. The CDR3 DNA is TGCGCCAGCAGCTTGGTGCCAGGGGGAAACACCATATATTTT.

As DNA, the CDR3 is TGCGCCAGCAGCTTAGGTTTCGGGGAAGGCACAGATACGCAGTATTTT. It encodes CASSLGFGEGTDTQYF. The chain employs TRBV5-1 and TRBJ2-3, with D possibly matching TRBD2 (5 bases). The germline V and J ends were trimmed by 2 bases and 1 base, with 14 bases remaining between them. The CDR3 covers 16 residues. Germline values: CDR1 SGHRS, CDR2 YFSETQ.

This sequence joins TRBV10-3 and TRBJ2-1, with 8 bases that match TRBD2. V lost 4 bases to trimming and J lost 8 bases; unmatched junction nucleotides: 1. Germline V CDR1 and CDR2: ENHRY, SYGVKD. CDR3 size: 12 residues. The CDR3 DNA is TGTGCCATCAGTGTCGGGGGGGATGAGCAGTTCTTC. This sequence encodes CAISVGGDEQFF.

This chain connects TRBV5-6 to TRBJ1-1; TRBD1 agrees at 7 bases. Germline V gene lookup returns CDR1 SGHDT and CDR2 YYEEEE. With V trimmed by 1 base and J by 0 bases, 3 bases remained unmatched. This CDR3 spans 15 amino acids. The CDR3 sequence is CASSLRGLLNTEAFF. The CDR3 DNA is TGTGCCAGCAGCTTGAGGGGGCTATTGAACACTGAAGCTTTCTTT.

This clone was detected only a few times. The chain couples TRBV16 to TRBJ2-5; D perhaps matches TRBD2 (6 bases). Trimming left V 2 bases short and J 1 base short, with 14 bases between. From germline, CDR1 is KGHSY and CDR2 FQNENV. The CDR3 runs 16 residues. The CDR3: CASSQPGEDIQETQYF. CDR3 bases: TGTGCCAGCAGCCAACCTGGGGAGGATATCCAAGAGACCCAGTACTTC.

This chain uses TRBV6-6 with TRBJ1-1; 10 bases match TRBD1. The CDR3 contains 16 residues. In germline, CDR1 is MNHNY, CDR2 SVGAGI (reference sequence). The junction had 9 bases not matched to a gene; V was cut back by 2 bases and J by 6 bases. CDR3 coding DNA: TGTGCCAGCAGTTACACTACCGGGACAGGGGCGCCTGAAGCTTTCTTT. Its translation is CASSYTTGTGAPEAFF.